One sample yielded the 18 T cell receptor beta chains listed below, sequenced in a study of multiple sclerosis patients with progressive multifocal leukoencephalopathy. Time point described: before natalizumab initiation. The repertoire was sequenced with immunoSEQ multiplex PCR; TCRdb's copy has only in-frame clones and lacks some. The table lists 30,000 or so clones, 89% of them singletons. The sequencing sample was made of PBMCs. These receptors were collected from a human donor with multiple sclerosis.

The J gene is TRBJ2-7, the V gene TRBV19; D possibly corresponds to TRBD1 (5 bases). The CDR3 totals 13 residues. CDR1 and CDR2 (germline): LNHDA, SQIVND (reference sequence). V lost 3 bases, J lost 7 bases, and 13 bases lay in between. This CDR3 reads CASSIGTPGEQYF. The DNA for the CDR3 is TGTGCCAGTAGTATTGGCACCCCAGGGGAGCAGTACTTC.

The V gene is TRBV28, the J gene TRBJ1-2, with unresolved D. Germline loops: CDR1 MDHEN, CDR2 SYDVKM. This CDR3 spans 14 amino acids. Trimming left V 2 bases short and J 4 bases short, with 11 bases between. The CDR3 nucleotides read TGTGCCAGCAGTTTAAGTCCCGGAACCTATGGCTACACCTTC. Amino acid sequence: CASSLSPGTYGYTF.

This clone has only one observation. The J gene is TRBJ2-3, the V gene TRBV18, with 9 bases lining up with TRBD1. The germline CDR1 and CDR2 sequences are KGHSH and LQKENI. J gave up 2 bases and V 5 bases, and 5 bases lay outside the gene matches. The CDR3 sequence is 15 residues long. The CDR3: CASSDRGRNTDTQYF. DNA for the CDR3: TGTGCCAGCTCAGACAGGGGGAGGAACACAGATACGCAGTATTTT.

The chain is built from TRBV9 and TRBJ1-1, with 7 nucleotides matching TRBD1. Germline values: CDR1 SGDLS, CDR2 YYNGEE. The length of the CDR3 is 14 residues. J lost 5 bases, V lost 4 bases, and 8 bases had no gene match. The CDR3 nucleotides are TGTGCCAGCAGCACCCGACAGGGCGCAACTGAAGCTTTCTTT. Protein: CASSTRQGATEAFF.

The J gene is TRBJ2-5, the V gene TRBV28; no definite D call. The J call may be incorrect, as the DNA end agrees better with TRBJ2-7. The length of the CDR3 is 14 residues. Germline CDR1 and CDR2: MDHEN and SYDVKM. CDR3 protein: CASSEPIGDYEQYF. The CDR3 bases are TGTGCCAGCAGTGAGCCGATTGGGGACTACGAGCAGTACTTC.

The V call is TRBV2, the J call TRBJ1-1; a weak D match, TRBD1 (6 bases). The CDR3 is made up of 14 amino acids. V dropped 1 base and J dropped 4 bases, with 10 bases sitting between them. Germline CDR1 and CDR2: SNHLY and FYNNEI. Written as DNA, the CDR3 is TGTGCCAGCAGTGAAGTGCGGGGGGCCACTGAAGCTTTCTTT. Translating it yields CASSEVRGATEAFF.

This sequence joins TRBV5-4 and TRBJ2-1, with TRBD2 matching 12 bases. J lost 2 bases, V lost 4 bases, and 4 bases had no gene match. The CDR3 extends over 16 amino acids. The germline gives CDR1 SGHNT, CDR2 YYREEE (reference sequence). The CDR3 coding sequence is TGTGCCAGCAGCGCTTCTAGCGGGAGGGCCTACAATGAGCAGTTCTTC. Translation: CASSASSGRAYNEQFF.

The chain links TRBV7-8 to TRBJ1-1, with TRBD1 matching over 8 bases. V was clipped by 6 bases and J by 11 bases; unmatched bases: 17. Germline V gene lookup returns CDR1 SGHVS and CDR2 FQNEAQ. The CDR3 spans 15 residues. CDR3 loop: CASSPPGTGVLFAFF. CDR3 nucleotides: TGTGCCAGCAGTCCTCCCGGGACAGGAGTGTTGTTTGCTTTCTTT. The complete variable domain, with remaining parts taken from reference TRBV7-8 and TRBJ1-1, reads GAGVSQSPRYKVAKRGQDVALRCDPISGHVSLFWYQQALGQGPEFLTYFQNEAQLDKSGLPSDRFFAERPEGSVSTLKIQRTQQEDSAVYLCASSPPGTGVLFAFFGQGTRLTVV.

Remarks on this clone: An end of the junction differs from the germline gene, which may be a read error. V usage is TRBV4-2 and J usage is TRBJ2-1, with 14 bases that match TRBD2. Germline CDR1 is LGHNA and CDR2 is YNFKEQ. CDR3 size: 16 residues. The CDR3 region is CASSQDGTSGSNEQLF. The CDR3 nucleotides are TGTGCCAGCAGCCAAGATGGGACTAGCGGGAGCAATGAGCAGCTCTTC.

The J gene is TRBJ2-5, the V gene TRBV2, with 9 nucleotides matching TRBD2. Germline CDR1 reads SNHLY; CDR2 reads FYNNEI. The CDR3 has 15 amino acids. V lost 6 bases, J lost 4 bases, and 9 bases stayed unmatched. CDR3 sequence (DNA): TGTGCCAGCAGCCGACTAGCGGTCGAGGGAGAGACCCAGTACTTC. Translated, it gives CASSRLAVEGETQYF. Filled out from reference TRBV2 and TRBJ2-5, the complete variable domain reads EPEVTQTPSHQVTQMGQEVILRCVPISNHLYFYWYRQILGQKVEFLVSFYNNEISEKSEIFDDQFSVERPDGSNFTLKIRSTKLEDSAMYFCASSRLAVEGETQYFGPGTRLLVL.

The V call is TRBV21-1, the J call TRBJ1-3; TRBD1 is taken as the D call from the table, unchecked against the DNA. TRBV21-1 is listed as a pseudogene. The CDR3 runs to 16 residues. The CDR3: CASRENRGLFGNTIYF. The CDR3 nucleotides are TGTGCCAGCAGGGAGAACAGGGGGCTCTTTGGAAACACCATATATTTT.

The table lists this clone with a few counts. This sequence joins TRBV6-5 and TRBJ2-7, with D perhaps assigned TRBD1 or TRBD2 (5 bases each). The germline CDR1 and CDR2 sequences are MNHEY and SVGAGI. The CDR3 has 13 residues. V was cut by 4 bases and J by 5 bases, with 12 bases left in between. CDR3 region: CASSLYRDHEQYF. The DNA of the CDR3 is TGTGCCAGCAGTTTGTATAGGGACCACGAGCAGTACTTC.

CDR3 loop: CASSDLGPRPDTQYF. In nucleotides, the CDR3 is TGTGCCAGCAGTGATTTGGGACCACGTCCAGATACGCAGTATTTT. This chain connects TRBV2 to TRBJ2-3, with D perhaps given as TRBD1 or TRBD2 (5 bases each). The germline V and J ends were trimmed by 3 bases and 4 bases, with 14 bases remaining between them. This CDR3 has 15 residues. Germline lookup yields CDR1 SNHLY and CDR2 FYNNEI.

The rearrangement links TRBV19 to TRBJ2-3; no clear D gene. Germline CDR1 LNHDA, CDR2 SQIVND (reference sequence). The ends were cut back, 5 bases at V and 2 bases at J, with 2 bases in the middle. The CDR3 runs 11 residues. The CDR3 DNA follows: TGTGCCAGTAGTTACACAGATACGCAGTATTTT. Encoded protein: CASSYTDTQYF.

This chain uses TRBV9 with TRBJ1-1; D is ambiguous. V was clipped by 4 bases and J by 3 bases, with 13 bases between them. Germline V gene sequence: CDR1 SGDLS, CDR2 YYNGEE. The CDR3 spans 14 residues. CDR3 bases: TGTGCCAGCAGCCAGGCGTCTAGATACACTGAAGCTTTCTTT. Its translation is CASSQASRYTEAFF.

The V call is TRBV6-4, the J call TRBJ2-1; 12 bases match TRBD2. V trimming: 6 bases; J trimming: 8 bases; junction bases outside the gene matches: 5. CDR3 length equals 14 residues. CDR1 is MRHNA, CDR2 SNTAGT, per germline. As DNA, the CDR3 is TGTGCCAGCAGCCTAGCGGGAGGGCGTGATGAGCAGTTCTTC. Residues: CASSLAGGRDEQFF.

The CDR3: CASSARVLGEAFF. In nucleotides, the CDR3 is TGTGCCAGCAGTGCCAGGGTTTTAGGAGAAGCTTTCTTT. The V gene is TRBV6-5, the J gene TRBJ1-1, with a tentative D call TRBD1 (5 bases). This CDR3 is built from 13 residues. V was shortened by 5 bases and J by 8 bases, with 15 bases between the two germline ends. Germline assignment: CDR1 MNHEY and CDR2 SVGAGI.

The chain is built from TRBV4-3 and TRBJ2-7; D not resolved. V lost 0 bases and J lost 8, with 17 bases in between. Germline V gives CDR1 LGHNA, CDR2 YSLEER. The CDR3 has 15 amino acids. CDR3 bases: TGCGCCAGCAGCCAAGATTCGGGTGTAATTACGAAGCAGTACTTC. It encodes CASSQDSGVITKQYF.